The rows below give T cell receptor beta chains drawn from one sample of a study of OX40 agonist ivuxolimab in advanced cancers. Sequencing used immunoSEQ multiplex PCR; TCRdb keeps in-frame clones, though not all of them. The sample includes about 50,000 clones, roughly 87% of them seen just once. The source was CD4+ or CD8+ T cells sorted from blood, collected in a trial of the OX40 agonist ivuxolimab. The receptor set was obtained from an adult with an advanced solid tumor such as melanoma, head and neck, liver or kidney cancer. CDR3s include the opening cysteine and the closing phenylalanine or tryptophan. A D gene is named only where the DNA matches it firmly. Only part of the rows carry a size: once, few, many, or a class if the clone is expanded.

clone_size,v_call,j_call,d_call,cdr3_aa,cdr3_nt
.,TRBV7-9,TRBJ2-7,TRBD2,CASSLPGGSNEQYF,TGTGCCAGCAGCTTACCGGGAGGGAGCAACGAGCAGTACTTC
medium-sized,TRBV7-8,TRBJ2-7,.,CASSLGSRVSRSYEQYF,TGTGCCAGCAGCTTAGGGAGTCGGGTCTCACGATCCTACGAGCAGTACTTC
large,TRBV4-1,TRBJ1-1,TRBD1,CATRGQGTEAFF,TGCGCCACCAGGGGGCAAGGCACTGAAGCTTTCTTT
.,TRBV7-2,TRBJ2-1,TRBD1,CASSPSGTGAYNEQFF,TGTGCCAGCAGCCCAAGCGGGACAGGGGCCTACAATGAGCAGTTCTTC
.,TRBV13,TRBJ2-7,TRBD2,CASSPRTSGRAYEQYF,TGTGCCAGCAGCCCGAGGACTAGCGGGAGGGCATACGAGCAGTACTTC
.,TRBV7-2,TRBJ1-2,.,CASSPAWGYTF,TGTGCCAGCAGTCCCGCCTGGGGCTACACCTTC
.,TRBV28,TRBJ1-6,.,CASSKSSRPLHF,TGTGCCAGCAGCAAGTCTTCACGCCCCCTCCACTTT
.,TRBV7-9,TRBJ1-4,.,CASSLGSVELFF,TGTGCCAGCAGCTTAGGAAGTGTAGAACTGTTTTTT
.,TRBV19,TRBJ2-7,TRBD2,CASSIASGSPYEQYF,TGTGCCAGTAGTATCGCTAGCGGGAGCCCCTACGAGCAGTACTTC
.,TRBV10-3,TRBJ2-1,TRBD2,CAISTGLAGDEQFF,TGTGCCATCAGCACGGGACTAGCGGGAGACGAGCAGTTCTTC
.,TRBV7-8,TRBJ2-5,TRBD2,CASSRYEGLAAETQYF,TGTGCCAGCAGCCGATATGAGGGACTAGCCGCAGAGACCCAGTACTTC
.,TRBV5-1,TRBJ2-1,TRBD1,CASSLAGQGYEQFF,TGCGCCAGCAGCTTGGCTGGACAGGGATACGAGCAGTTCTTC
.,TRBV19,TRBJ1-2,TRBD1,CASSTETGNYGYTF,TGTGCCAGTAGTACAGAGACAGGGAACTATGGCTACACCTTC
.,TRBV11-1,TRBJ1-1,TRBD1,CASSLNRGGVGDTEAFF,TGTGCCAGCAGCTTAAACAGGGGTGGAGTGGGTGACACTGAAGCTTTCTTT
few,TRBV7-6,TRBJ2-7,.,CASSFRRGDEQYF,TGTGCCAGCAGCTTCCGCCGGGGCGACGAGCAGTACTTC
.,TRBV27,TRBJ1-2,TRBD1,CASSPFTGGDIYGYTF,TGTGCCAGCAGCCCATTTACAGGGGGCGATATCTATGGCTACACCTTC
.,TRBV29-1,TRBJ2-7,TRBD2,CSVRGLGLADTYEQYF,TGCAGCGTGAGAGGTTTGGGACTAGCGGATACCTACGAGCAGTACTTC
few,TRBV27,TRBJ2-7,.,CASSPPSSYEQYF,TGTGCCAGCAGTCCCCCGAGCTCCTACGAGCAGTACTTC
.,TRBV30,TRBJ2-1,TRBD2,CAWSGPTSGSYNEQFF,TGTGCCTGGAGTGGCCCGACTAGCGGCAGCTACAATGAGCAGTTCTTC
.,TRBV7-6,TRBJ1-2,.,CASSLDAGEGGYTF,TGTGCCAGCAGCTTAGATGCCGGGGAGGGAGGCTACACCTTC
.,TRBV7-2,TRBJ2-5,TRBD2,CASSGLAVETQYF,TGTGCCAGCAGCGGACTAGCTGTAGAGACCCAGTACTTC
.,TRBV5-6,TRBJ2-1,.,CASSLLVLEQPPFF,TGTGCCAGCAGCTTGTTGGTCCTAGAGCAGCCCCCGTTCTTC
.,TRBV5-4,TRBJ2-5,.,CASSSGVLGVETQYF,TGTGCCAGCAGCTCGGGGGTTCTAGGTGTGGAGACCCAGTACTTC
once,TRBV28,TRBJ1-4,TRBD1,CASSGQGSNEKLFF,TGTGCCAGCAGTGGACAGGGGTCTAATGAAAAACTGTTTTTT
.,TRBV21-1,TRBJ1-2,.,CASSKVEGGGYGYTF,TGTGCCAGCAGCAAAGTTGAAGGGGGCGGCTATGGCTACACCTTC
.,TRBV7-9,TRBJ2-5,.,CASSLVEGGGGETQYF,TGTGCCAGCAGCTTGGTCGAAGGGGGGGGAGGAGAGACCCAGTACTTC
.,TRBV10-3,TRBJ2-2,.,CAISGGAGELFF,TGTGCCATCAGTGGGGGGGCCGGGGAGCTGTTTTTT